This passage covers 10 T cell receptor beta chains from one sample sequenced in a study of CD8+ T cells in alopecia areata listed by TCRdb under 2018. The meaning of the sample's time point label: baseline before oral tofacitinib. Libraries were constructed by the immunoSEQ multiplex PCR assay. RNA was extracted from all samples and reverse transcribed into cDNA as template for TCR sequencing. The immuneACCESS repertoire file appears here via TCRdb, limited to in-frame rearrangements. These files lack a portion of the clones; in checked studies, under half of the deficit traces to unresolved V genes, and the cause of the others is not known. Counted in this sample were approximately 180,000 clones; roughly 59% of them appeared once. 1.5% to 2% of the sample is held by the ten biggest clonotypes. Sequences were derived from CD4+ T cells sorted from blood, sampled at week 0. These receptors were collected from a human donor with alopecia areata.

CDR3 coding DNA: TGTGCCTGGAGTGTACAACTTGGGAGGAATGGCTACACCTTC. It codes for CAWSVQLGRNGYTF. The chain uses TRBV30 and TRBJ1-2; D remains ambiguous. V lost 0 bases and J lost 6, with 14 bases in between. Germline-derived CDR1 and CDR2 are GTSNPN and SVGIG (reference sequence). The CDR3 contains 14 residues.

The table lists this clone with a few counts. Other nucleotide sequences from this sample produce the same CDR3. The genes are TRBV29-1 and TRBJ1-1, with D perhaps matching TRBD1 (6 bases). The germline CDR1 and CDR2 sequences are SQVTM and ANQGSEA. The germline V and J ends were trimmed by 4 bases and 8 bases, with 11 bases remaining between them. CDR3 length: 11 amino acids. The CDR3 loop reads CSVVGGIEAFF. The CDR3 DNA is TGCAGCGTTGTAGGGGGAATAGAAGCTTTCTTT.

The chain combines TRBV20-1 with TRBJ2-7; D is possibly TRBD1 (5 bases). V was clipped by 5 bases and J by 5 bases, with 10 bases between them. The germline gives CDR1 DFQATT, CDR2 SNEGSKA (reference sequence). CDR3 length equals 11 residues. For the CDR3, the DNA is TGCAGTGCTTACAGGTCCGACGAGCAGTACTTC. Its translation is CSAYRSDEQYF.

The genes are TRBV4-3 and TRBJ2-2; D is unclear. V was clipped by 1 base and J by 1 base, with 10 bases between them. This CDR3 contains 16 residues. Germline-derived CDR1 and CDR2 are LGHNA and YSLEER. CDR3 DNA sequence: TGCGCCAGCAGCCAAGCCGGTGGCCAGAACACCGGGGAGCTGTTTTTT. Translated: CASSQAGGQNTGELFF.

V gene TRBV5-1 combines with J gene TRBJ2-5; D remains ambiguous. Germline CDR1 and CDR2: SGHRS and YFSETQ. The CDR3 contains 11 residues. Trimming stripped 3 bases from V and 0 bases from J, with 0 bases between. DNA for the CDR3: TGCGCCAGCAGCTACCAAGAGACCCAGTACTTC. Protein: CASSYQETQYF.

The chain employs TRBV27 and TRBJ2-7; D is perhaps TRBD2 (5 bases). Trimming cost V 2 bases and J 2 bases, with 7 bases left between them. Germline V lookup: CDR1 MNHEY, CDR2 SMNVEV (reference sequence). This CDR3 contains 13 residues. The CDR3 loop reads CASSLAGTYEQYF. The CDR3 DNA sequence: TGTGCCAGCAGTTTAGCCGGGACCTACGAGCAGTACTTC.

This clone was detected a few times. The genes are TRBV4-3 and TRBJ2-7; 8 bases fit TRBD2. The germline CDR1 and CDR2 sequences are LGHNA and YSLEER. V trimming: 1 base; J trimming: 4 bases; junction bases outside the gene matches: 6. The CDR3 is 15 residues long. CDR3: CASSQGASGLYEQYF. The CDR3 nucleotides read TGCGCCAGCAGCCAAGGTGCTAGCGGGTTATACGAGCAGTACTTC.

This clone has a handful of counts. The V gene is TRBV27, the J gene TRBJ2-3, with TRBD2 identical over 7 bases. Germline CDR1 reads MNHEY; CDR2 reads SMNVEV (reference sequence). With 3 bases clipped from V and 4 bases from J, the junction kept 4 bases outside the gene matches. The CDR3 extends over 14 amino acids. The CDR3 loop is CASSFGGGPDTQYF. CDR3 bases: TGTGCCAGCAGTTTCGGCGGGGGTCCAGATACGCAGTATTTT.

This clone was counted between two and nine times. CDR3 loop: CASSTVRTEYF. The DNA for the CDR3 is TGTGCCAGCAGTACTGTTCGGACGGAGTACTTC. This chain connects TRBV28 to TRBJ2-7; D gene unclear. Trimming took off 5 bases at V and 11 bases at J, with 13 bases between the two ends. Germline CDR1 is MDHEN and CDR2 is SYDVKM. CDR3 length equals 11 residues. The entire variable domain, with the rest obtained from reference TRBV28 and TRBJ2-7, is as follows: DVKVTQSSRYLVKRTGEKVFLECVQDMDHENMFWYRQDPGLGLRLIYFSYDVKMKEKGDIPEGYSVSREKKERFSLILESASTNQTSMYLCASSTVRTEYFGPGTRLTVT.

V usage is TRBV13 and J usage is TRBJ1-1; D may be TRBD1 (6 bases). This CDR3 comprises 14 residues. V shed 2 bases and J shed 3 bases, with 10 bases lying between them. Germline CDR1 and CDR2: PRHDT and FYEKMQ (reference sequence). For the CDR3, the DNA is TGTGCCAGCAGCTTAAGGGGGGAGGACACTGAAGCTTTCTTT. It yields the protein CASSLRGEDTEAFF.